These T cell receptor beta chains were read from a single sample in a study of CD8+ T cells in alopecia areata. Repertoires were generated with immunoSEQ multiplex PCR, while TCRdb's copy carries only in-frame clones and drops some. The sample consists of approximately 210,000 clones, 40% to 55% of them appearing once. The sequenced sample was CD4+ T cells sorted from blood, obtained around week 37, from a patient treated with tofacitinib. These receptors all come from a human donor with alopecia areata. The CDR3 runs from the conserved cysteine through the conserved F or W. D genes are given only for firm matches. Size is stated for part of the rows, as once, few or many counts, or as a class when the clone is expanded.

size	V	D	J	DNA	CDR3
few	TRBV29-1	NA	TRBJ2-7	TGCAGCGTTGATTACGGGTACTCATCCTACGAGCAGTACTTC	CSVDYGYSSYEQYF
NA	TRBV27	NA	TRBJ1-5	TGTGCCAGCACCGTAAGAGGGGGTACGCAGCCCCAGCATTTT	CASTVRGGTQPQHF
NA	TRBV7-8	NA	TRBJ2-1	TGTGCCAGCAGCTCGGTCATGGGGGCCTACAATGAGCAGTTCTTC	CASSSVMGAYNEQFF
NA	TRBV6-5	NA	TRBJ2-3	TGTGCCACCCACTCGGGGGCGAGCACAGATACGCAGTATTTT	CATHSGASTDTQYF
few	TRBV2	TRBD2	TRBJ2-7	TGTGCCAGCAGTGAGACTAGCGGGGAAGGGGAGCAGTACTTC	CASSETSGEGEQYF
once	TRBV11-2	TRBD2	TRBJ2-2	TGTGCCAGCAGCTCAGTTAGCGGGAGGTTTGGGGAGCTGTTTTTT	CASSSVSGRFGELFF
NA	TRBV2	TRBD1	TRBJ2-3	TGTGCCAGCAACCCGCTCCACCGACCGGGACAGCCGCTTATTCCAGATACGCAGTATTTT	CASNPLHRPGQPLIPDTQYF
few	TRBV27	NA	TRBJ2-7	TGTGCCAGCAGTTTGCGCAGGGCCTCGGTCGAGCAGTACTTC	CASSLRRASVEQYF
NA	TRBV5-1	TRBD1	TRBJ2-6	TGCGCCAGCAGCTTAACAGGGGCCGGGGCCAACGTCCTGACTTTC	CASSLTGAGANVLTF
few	TRBV15	NA	TRBJ2-5	TGTGCCACCAGCAGAGATGGTGGGGACCATAACTTC	CATSRDGGDHNF
NA	TRBV28	TRBD1	TRBJ1-5	TGTGCCAGCAGGAGACAGGGTAACAATCAGCCCCAGCATTTT	CASRRQGNNQPQHF
NA	TRBV6-1	NA	TRBJ2-2	TGTGCCAGCGGCGGGGCGAACACCGGGGAGCTGTTTTTT	CASGGANTGELFF
NA	TRBV29-1	TRBD1	TRBJ2-1	TGCAGCGCCACATCGGGACAGAAGGAGTTCTTC	CSATSGQKEFF
once	TRBV30	TRBD2	TRBJ2-1	TGTGCCTGGGCCCAGGAGGGAGGGGTCAATGAGCAGTTCTTC	CAWAQEGGVNEQFF
NA	TRBV20-1	NA	TRBJ2-7	TGCAGTGCTCAAACAGATTACGAGCAGTACTTC	CSAQTDYEQYF
NA	TRBV7-2	TRBD1	TRBJ1-2	TGTGCCAGCAGCTCGGGACAGGCCCTTCCTTATGGCTACACCTTC	CASSSGQALPYGYTF
few	TRBV7-9	TRBD1	TRBJ1-1	TGTGCCAGCAGCCCCCAGGGGGGTGAAGCTTTCTTT	CASSPQGGEAFF
few	TRBV14	NA	TRBJ2-1	TGTGCCAGCAGCCAAGGGCTACAGCAGTTCTTC	CASSQGLQQFF
NA	TRBV5-1	TRBD2	TRBJ2-5	TGCGCCAGCAGCTCGCGGGGGGCCACGTACCAAGAGACCCAGTACTTC	CASSSRGATYQETQYF
NA	TRBV30	NA	TRBJ2-7	TGTGCCTGGCGCGACTGGGGGCGTAGTCACGAGCAGTACTTC	CAWRDWGRSHEQYF
NA	TRBV7-9	NA	TRBJ2-7	TGTGCCAGCAGCCCTCTCGGGGCGGGGCACTCCTACGAGCAGTACTTC	CASSPLGAGHSYEQYF
few	TRBV7-8	NA	TRBJ2-3	TGTGCCAGCAGCCCCCAACGGGGACCTAGCACAGATACGCAGTATTTT	CASSPQRGPSTDTQYF
NA	TRBV7-9	NA	TRBJ1-2	TGTGCCAGCAGTCAGGGGCTCCAGGGTTTCATCTATGGCTACACCTTC	CASSQGLQGFIYGYTF
NA	TRBV7-2	NA	TRBJ1-1	TGTGCCAGCGGCCGAAGAAGGGGCGCTGAAGCTTTCTTT	CASGRRRGAEAFF
NA	TRBV30	NA	TRBJ2-3	TGTGCCTGGAGCGCCGGGCAGAGGCGGGATACGCAGTATTTT	CAWSAGQRRDTQYF
once	TRBV7-2	NA	TRBJ2-1	TGTGCCAGCAGCTTAGGGACACCATCCTACAATGAGCAGTTCTTC	CASSLGTPSYNEQFF
NA	TRBV6-6	NA	TRBJ2-3	TGTGCCAGCAGTCGACGACCGGATCTCGCAGATACGCAGTATTTT	CASSRRPDLADTQYF
NA	TRBV29-1	NA	TRBJ2-4	TGCAGCGCCCCCTTAAGACAGGTCAGGAACATTCAGTACTTC	CSAPLRQVRNIQYF
NA	TRBV7-8	NA	TRBJ2-7	TGTGCCAGCAGCTTAGGTAGCGGACGACCCTACGAGCAGTACTTC	CASSLGSGRPYEQYF
NA	TRBV7-2	NA	TRBJ2-2	TGTGCCAGCAGAGCGGTTGAGAGCACCGGGGAGCTGTTTTTT	CASRAVESTGELFF
NA	TRBV30	NA	TRBJ2-7	TGTGCCTGGAGTGTTAACTTAGTCCACGAGCAGTACTTC	CAWSVNLVHEQYF
few	TRBV29-1	NA	TRBJ2-1	TGCAGCGGGTCCGAGACTGCGTCGTTCTTC	CSGSETASFF
NA	TRBV5-4	TRBD2	TRBJ2-3	TGTGCCAGCAGCTTGTACACGGGAGGGCCCTCAGATACGCAGTATTTT	CASSLYTGGPSDTQYF
NA	TRBV9	NA	TRBJ1-2	TGTGCCAGCAGCGTAGGGGCGGGGAGAGATGGCTACACCTTC	CASSVGAGRDGYTF
few	TRBV29-1	NA	TRBJ2-5	TGCAGCGTTGAAGATGTTATTCCGGGAGAGACCCAGTACTTC	CSVEDVIPGETQYF
once	TRBV6-4	TRBD2	TRBJ2-3	TGTGCCAGCAGCACACTAGCGGCAGATACGCAGTATTTT	CASSTLAADTQYF
NA	TRBV18	NA	TRBJ2-5	TGTGCCAGCAGCCCAGTAAACGTGAAGCAAGAGACCCAGTACTTC	CASSPVNVKQETQYF
NA	TRBV30	TRBD2	TRBJ2-7	TGTGCCTGGAGTGGACCCCTAGCGGGAGTAAGCCACGAGCAGTACTTC	CAWSGPLAGVSHEQYF
NA	TRBV6-5	NA	TRBJ2-3	TGTGCCAGCAGTTCGCTCAAAGGCACGCAGTATTTT	CASSSLKGTQYF
NA	TRBV28	TRBD1	TRBJ2-7	TGTGCCAGCAGTTTGGACAGGGCCTACGAGCAGTACTTC	CASSLDRAYEQYF
NA	TRBV30	TRBD2	TRBJ2-7	TGTGCCTGGAGCAAGGGACTAGTGCGGGAGCAGTACTTC	CAWSKGLVREQYF
NA	TRBV30	NA	TRBJ2-3	TGTGCCTGGACCCCCTCGCGGACGTTGTTCACAGATACGCAGTATTTT	CAWTPSRTLFTDTQYF
NA	TRBV7-9	NA	TRBJ2-3	TGTGCCAGCAGGGTGGAGAGGACAGATACGCAGTATTTT	CASRVERTDTQYF
NA	TRBV4-1	NA	TRBJ2-7	TGCGCCAGCAGCCCTCGACGAACCTATGACAGCGAGCAGTACTTC	CASSPRRTYDSEQYF
NA	TRBV11-2	TRBD2	TRBJ2-5	TGTGCCAGCAGCTTAGTGGGACTAGCGGGGGAACAGTACTTC	CASSLVGLAGEQYF
few	TRBV30	NA	TRBJ2-5	TGTGCCTGGAGTGTAGGGGGATCGCAGACCCAGTACTTC	CAWSVGGSQTQYF
few	TRBV29-1	NA	TRBJ2-5	TGCAGCGTTGTTGATTTAGAGACCCAGTACTTC	CSVVDLETQYF
NA	TRBV7-2	TRBD1	TRBJ2-3	TGTGCCAGCAGCTTAGCCACCAGGGGGCGCGGCACAGATACGCAGTATTTT	CASSLATRGRGTDTQYF
once	TRBV7-2	TRBD1	TRBJ1-5	TGTGCCAGCAGCCCTCAGGGGGCCGGGAGCAATCAGCCCCAGCATTTT	CASSPQGAGSNQPQHF
few	TRBV13	TRBD1	TRBJ2-7	TGTGCCAGCAGCTTGGACAGGGTTCTTTCCGAGCAGTACTTC	CASSLDRVLSEQYF
few	TRBV29-1	TRBD2	TRBJ2-5	TGCAGCGGTATGCACGGGAGGTCGGCCCAGTACTTC	CSGMHGRSAQYF
NA	TRBV18	NA	TRBJ2-6	TGTGCCAGCTCACCATCCAGGACAGCTGGGGCCAACGTCCTGACTTTC	CASSPSRTAGANVLTF
many	TRBV28	NA	TRBJ1-2	TGTGCCAGCAGTTTGTCCCCTCGGGACAACTATGGCTACACCTTC	CASSLSPRDNYGYTF
few	TRBV29-1	NA	TRBJ1-1	TGCAGCGTTAATTCCGGTCGGGGAGCTTTCTTT	CSVNSGRGAFF
NA	TRBV4-1	TRBD1	TRBJ2-2	TGCGCCAGCAGCCAAGATCCCCAGGGGGCCGCGAACACCGGGGAGCTGTTTTTT	CASSQDPQGAANTGELFF
NA	TRBV5-4	NA	TRBJ1-4	TGTGCCAGCAGCCCGTCGGGGCAGAACAACAAACTGTTTTTT	CASSPSGQNNKLFF